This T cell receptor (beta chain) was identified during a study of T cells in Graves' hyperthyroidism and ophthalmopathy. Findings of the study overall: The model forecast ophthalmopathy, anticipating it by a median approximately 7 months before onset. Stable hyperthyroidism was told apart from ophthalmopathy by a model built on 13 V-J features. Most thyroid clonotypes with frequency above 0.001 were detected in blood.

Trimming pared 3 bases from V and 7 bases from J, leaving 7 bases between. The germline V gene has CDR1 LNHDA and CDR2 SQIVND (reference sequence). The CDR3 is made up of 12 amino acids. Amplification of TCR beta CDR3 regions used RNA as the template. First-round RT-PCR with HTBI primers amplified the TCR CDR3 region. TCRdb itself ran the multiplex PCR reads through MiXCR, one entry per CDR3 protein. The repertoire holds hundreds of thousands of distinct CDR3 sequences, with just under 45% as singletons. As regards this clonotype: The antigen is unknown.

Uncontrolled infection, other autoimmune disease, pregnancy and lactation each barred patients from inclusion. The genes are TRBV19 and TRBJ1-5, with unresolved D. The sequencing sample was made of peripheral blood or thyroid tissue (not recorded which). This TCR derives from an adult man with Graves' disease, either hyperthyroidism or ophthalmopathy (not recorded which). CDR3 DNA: TGTGCCAGTAGTATTATCCCCCAGCCCCAGCATTTT. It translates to CASSIIPQPQHF.